These 3 T cell receptor beta chains were all obtained from the same sample, sequenced in a study of CD8+ T cells in alopecia areata. Reverse transcription of extracted RNA yielded cDNA, which provided the sequencing template. TCRdb keeps only in-frame clones here, not all; method: immunoSEQ multiplex PCR. The sample lists 100,000 to 150,000 clones, around 50% occurring once. Sequenced here: CD4+ T cells sorted from blood, sampled at week 0. The receptors were gathered from a human donor with alopecia areata.

This chain joins TRBV7-3 and TRBJ2-1, with TRBD2 identical over 10 bases. Germline CDR1 and CDR2: SGHTA and FQGTGA. The CDR3 totals 16 residues. J was trimmed by 6 bases and V by 4 bases; bases with no gene match: 9. In DNA, the CDR3 is TGTGCCAGCAGCTATCTAGCGGGAGCTGGCTTCAATGAGCAGTTCTTC. This encodes CASSYLAGAGFNEQFF.

The V call is TRBV15, the J call TRBJ2-6; D gene uncertain. In germline, CDR1 is LNHNV, CDR2 YYDKDF (reference sequence). V was trimmed by 0 bases and J by 4 bases, leaving 4 bases between them. This CDR3 spans 14 amino acids. The CDR3, as DNA: TGTGCCACCAGCAGAGATACCGGGGCCAACGTCCTGACTTTC. It translates to CATSRDTGANVLTF.

This clone showed up just a few times. V and J are TRBV5-1 and TRBJ2-3; 10 bases align to TRBD2. The V segment lost 4 bases and the J segment 4 bases; nucleotides outside the gene matches: 3. Germline CDR1 reads SGHRS; CDR2 reads YFSETQ. The CDR3 sequence is 14 residues long. Written as DNA, the CDR3 is TGCGCCAGCAGCCCTGGGACTAGCGCAGATACGCAGTATTTT. This gives the protein CASSPGTSADTQYF.